This T cell receptor beta chain stems from a study of response to subunit inactivated influenza vaccine (dated by TCRdb to 2016 to 2019). With respect to the entire study: Deep quantitative profiling of the T cell receptor repertoire was used in the study to follow responses to a trivalent subunit inactivated influenza vaccine.

Library preparation was by RT-PCR. The sequencer listed for this sample is Illumina HiSeq 2500. TCRdb handled the public reads itself, with Q25 trimming in fastp and clone calling in MiXCR, and kept productive beta chains. Each record represents a unique CDR3 protein, reported with the most common genes and DNA among its rows. The sample yields roughly 650,000 distinct CDR3 sequences; roughly 15% were counted once. The ten top clones hold approximately 7.6% of the sample. Here is what the overall study found, with its caveats: According to the authors, only a limited number of new T cells may be recruited by each seasonal influenza vaccination.

Clipping removes 5 bases from V and 2 bases from J, with 5 as the unmatched junction base count. From cysteine to phenylalanine, the CDR3 is 16 amino acids long. Only the CDR3 DNA stays, 48 bases, in frame from base 1. The germline V gene supplies CDR1 SGHRS and CDR2 YFSETQ. A few counts support this clonotype. The antigen it recognizes is unknown. The sample holds no much larger clone one base away, and base qualities are not on file. The sample was PBMCs from blood, taken less than 15 days before vaccination. Recombination connected TRBV5-1 to TRBJ2-3; 13 bases in the junction line up with TRBD2. This receptor was identified in a middle-aged man who received an inactivated influenza vaccine. Donor details come from another sample of the same person, matched by shared clones. CDR3 sequence: CASRRGTSGVTDTQYF. At the DNA level, the sequence is TGCGCCAGCAGACGCGGGACTAGCGGGGTCACAGATACGCAGTATTTT.